Listed here is a single T cell receptor beta chain. What it binds is not known. The sample originates from a study of CXCR3-negative and CXCR3-positive naive CD8 T cells. In preparing the TRB cDNA libraries, 5' RACE with UMI labels was used. Following a re-call of the 5' RACE reads, TCRdb has one entry per CDR3 protein and lacks DNA. Its table lists 100,000 to 150,000 distinct CDR3 sequences. CDR3 size: 14 residues. CDR1 and CDR2 (germline): MNHEY, SVGAGI. Definition of naive CD8+ T cells rested on a CD45RO-CCR7+CD27+CD95- profile. Study-level results: Most assays were run on fresh PBMCs (CXCR3 expression partially decreased after cryopreservation). Similar TRBV-TRBJ gene usage was seen in naive CXCR3-negative and CXCR3-positive cells, but not in memory cells.

Sequencing was carried out using naive CXCR3- CD8+ T cells from blood. Subset specified: CD45RO-CCR7+CD27+CD95- naive CD8+ T cells lacking CXCR3 (TNR3-). The sequence came from a human donor in good health. Some clones in this sample may be carry-over from other donors' samples. The chain links TRBV6-5 to TRBJ2-7; TCRdb returns TRBD1, unconfirmable since there is no DNA. The chain's CDR3 is CASSYRAESYEQYF.